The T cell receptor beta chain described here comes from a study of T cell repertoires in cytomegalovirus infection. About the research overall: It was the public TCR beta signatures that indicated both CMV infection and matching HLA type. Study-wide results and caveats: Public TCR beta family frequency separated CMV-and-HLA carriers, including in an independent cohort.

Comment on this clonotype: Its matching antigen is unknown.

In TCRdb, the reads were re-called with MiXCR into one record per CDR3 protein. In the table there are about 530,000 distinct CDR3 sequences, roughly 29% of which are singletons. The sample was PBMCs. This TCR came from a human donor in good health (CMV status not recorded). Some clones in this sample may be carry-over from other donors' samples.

The CDR3 nucleotides read TGTGCCAGCAGCCGGACGCCACGGCACACTGAAGCTTTCTTT. It is translated as CASSRTPRHTEAFF. V gene TRBV6-2 or TRBV6-3 combines with J gene TRBJ1-1, with D unresolved. The CDR3 sequence is 14 residues long. Trimming took 6 bases from V and 3 from J, leaving 14 bases between them. Per the germline V gene, CDR1 is MNHEY and CDR2 is SVGEGT.